This T cell receptor beta chain was sequenced for a study of human T cells and chemical hapten exposure listed by TCRdb under 2021. Context from the whole study: For sensitization, 2% DPC in acetone was applied to a roughly 2 cm by roughly 2 cm area of upper inner arm skin. Patients additionally received weekly therapeutic DPC doses to the scalp throughout the approximately 22-week study period. Patch testing was done on the upper back using Finn chambers containing 0.01% DPC, and results were scored after 6 days according to International Contact Dermatitis Research Group standards. Alopecia areata with under or over 50% scalp involvement, alopecia totalis and alopecia universalis were represented in the patient cohort, which was mostly female. Libraries were combined into a pool for sequencing, and differences in TCR yield between samples came mainly from small differences in library volumes within the pool. Peripheral blood TCR repertoire changes were tracked in vivo in alopecia patients during primary and secondary sensitization to the hapten diphenylcyclopropenone (DPC). Blood samples were taken from patients before sensitization (week 0) and then at 2, 6 and about 24 weeks after DPC sensitization. Blood for TCR sequencing was provided by twenty-nine alopecia patients at one to four time points (pre-sensitization, 2, 6 and 24 weeks).

On this clonotype itself: No antigen is known for it. The sample holds no much larger clone one base away, and base qualities are not on file.

The library was obtained by RACE. For sequencing, a NextSeq 500 was employed. During library preparation, unique molecular identifiers were attached to individual cDNA molecules so that TCRs could be counted in a quantitative, reproducible way. For every blood RNA sample, sequencing covered both the TCR alpha and TCR beta chains. As for the original processing: Samples had a median of approximately 93,000 TCRs, with a range from about 23,224 to 700,000. The Decombinator software suite was used to annotate V, J and CDR3 in the TCR reads. For the PS versus PT1 abundance plots, all samples were subsampled to the same number of TCRs (28,000). Expanded TCRs were defined as absent before sensitization and observed at least eight times at the 2-week time point. TCRdb trimmed public reads at Q25 via fastp, called clones via MiXCR and kept in-frame beta chains. Every entry covers one CDR3 protein and lists the most common genes and DNA from its rows. Clone size and V and J calls follow TCRdb, not the original study. This sample holds roughly 380,000 distinct CDR3 sequences; nearly 6.5% were observed only once. The ten top clones hold about 5.4% of the sample.

Trimming removed 6 bases from V and 6 bases from J, leaving 14 bases between the germline ends. The CDR3 spans 13 residues, from the cysteine through the phenylalanine. CDR3 DNA is the only sequence kept; it has 39 bases, read in frame from the first base. Interpreted using the paper, the time point label stands for: patch test 2, 6 weeks after DPC sensitization. This specimen's treatment or condition label, interpreted: therapeutic diphenylcyclopropenone sensitization with weekly scalp DPC. At each patch-test visit, blood was drawn before the patch test was applied. Eligible patients were aged 18 to 70, diagnosed with alopecia, deemed suitable for DPC therapy, and excluded if pregnant. Total RNA was isolated from unfractionated whole blood collected in Tempus Blood RNA tubes. General findings and caveats noted by the study authors: Compared with pre-sensitization or healthy control sets, expanded TCRs formed significantly more large CDR3 similarity clusters, which is consistent with antigen-driven responses. Repeated subsampling changed both the strength of the expansion versus patch-test correlation and the threshold at which the correlation became significant. Patch test score correlated positively with the number of PT1 expanded TCRs, reaching significance at thresholds 8, 16 and 32 but not at 4. Because all patients had alopecia, a presumed autoimmune disease, the immune response of the patients might differ from that of healthy individuals. No change with DPC sensitization was found in the number of TCRs above 1 in 1000 frequency, and no evidence of global repertoire structure alterations was found.

Sequencing used whole blood, obtained in connection with sensitization to the hapten diphenylcyclopropenone (DPC). The rearranged segments are TRBV12-3 or TRBV12-4 and TRBJ1-1, and possibly TRBD1, on 5 matching bases. This TCR was sampled from a woman aged 18-29 years with alopecia areata. Some clones in this sample may be carry-over from other donors' samples. Here is the DNA: TGTGCCAGCAGACCTGACAGAGATCCTGAAGCTTTCTTT. This codes for CASRPDRDPEAFF.